The 26 T cell receptor beta chains listed next were all sequenced from one sample in a study of post-analysis software for immune sequencing data. Study results and limitations: Four or five TRBV segments, including TRBV5-6, TRBV5-1 and TRBV20-1, were more frequent in patients than controls.

The authors incorporated unique molecular identifiers into the TCR beta cDNA libraries. TCRdb re-called the PCR reads through MiXCR, storing one row per CDR3 protein. This repertoire shows hundreds of thousands of distinct CDR3 sequences, roughly 27% found once; its top ten account for roughly 0.54%. These receptors lack a known antigen. Specimen: blood. The receptors here all came from a girl between 10 and 17 years old with multiple sclerosis.

Concerning this clonotype: The junction departs from the called germline gene at one end, perhaps through a read error. This rearrangement joins TRBV7-2 to TRBJ2-4, with 8 nucleotides matching TRBD2. With the DNA end fitting TRBJ2-7 better, the J assignment may be wrong. The CDR3 consists of 14 residues. From germline, CDR1 is SGHTA and CDR2 FQGNSA. The CDR3 DNA reads TGTGCCGGCAGCTTAGCCCGACTAGCGAGCGAGCAGTACTTC. Protein product: CAGSLARLASEQYF.

CDR3 sequence (DNA): TGCGCCACCTCGAGGGGACACACCGGGGAGCTGTTTTTT. This encodes CATSRGHTGELFF. The rearrangement uses TRBV10-2 and TRBJ2-2; the D call may be TRBD1 or TRBD2 (5 bases each). Trimming removed 10 bases from V and 3 bases from J, with 12 bases in between. In germline, CDR1 is WSHSY, CDR2 SAAADI. The CDR3 is made up of 13 amino acids.

This CDR3 reads CASSPSLGSNYGYTF. CDR3 in DNA: TGTGCCAGCAGTCCCAGTTTAGGATCAAACTATGGCTACACCTTC. The J gene is TRBJ1-2, the V gene TRBV28; no clear D. Germline V gene data show CDR1 as MDHEN and CDR2 as SYDVKM. Trimming left V 5 bases short and J 2 bases short, with 15 bases between. This CDR3 contains 15 residues.

This clonotype was seen more than once but under ten times. The V call is TRBV5-1, the J call TRBJ2-3; 9 nucleotides agree with TRBD1. Germline V lookup: CDR1 SGHRS, CDR2 YFSETQ. This CDR3 comprises 15 residues. V gave up 4 bases and J gave up 6 bases; unmatched junction bases: 9. The CDR3 DNA reads TGCGCCAGCAGCCTACAGGGGGCCCTAATGGATACGCAGTATTTT. Encoded protein: CASSLQGALMDTQYF.

The CDR3: CAISADTDNEQFF. CDR3 in DNA: TGTGCCATCAGTGCGGACACCGACAATGAGCAGTTCTTC. The chain couples TRBV10-3 to TRBJ2-1, with D maybe TRBD1 (5 bases). Trimming removed 4 bases from V and 5 bases from J, with 9 bases in between. Per germline, CDR1 ENHRY and CDR2 SYGVKD. This CDR3 is built from 13 residues.

This clonotype occurred a few times. This chain joins TRBV9 and TRBJ2-2; 7 nucleotides align to TRBD1. Germline trimming cut 0 bases from V and 4 bases from J; bases unmatched to any gene: 3. The germline CDR1 and CDR2 sequences are SGDLS and YYNGEE. The CDR3 is made up of 15 amino acids. CDR3 nucleotide sequence: TGTGCCAGCAGCGTAGGGGACAGATCCACCGGGGAGCTGTTTTTT. It yields the protein CASSVGDRSTGELFF.

The CDR3 is CASSRVAGGPYNEQFF. The CDR3 DNA is TGTGCCAGCAGCAGAGTAGCGGGAGGGCCATACAATGAGCAGTTCTTC. The chain employs TRBV7-2 and TRBJ2-1, with 11 bases identical to TRBD2. This CDR3 is 16 amino acids long. Unmatched junction bases numbered 7, after V lost 5 bases and J lost 4 bases. CDR1 SGHTA and CDR2 FQGNSA come from the germline V gene.

In its sample, this clonotype was seen a few times. The chain links TRBV20-1 to TRBJ2-7; 7 bases fit TRBD2. The end of the DNA fits TRBJ2-5 better, so the J call may be wrong. CDR1 is DFQATT and CDR2 is SNEGSKA in the germline V gene (reference sequence). The CDR3 runs 15 residues. The CDR3 sequence is CSARELTSLWETQYF. The CDR3 DNA reads as TGCAGTGCTAGAGAACTGACTAGCCTCTGGGAGACCCAGTACTTC.

V gene TRBV12-3 or TRBV12-4 combines with J gene TRBJ2-1; D is perhaps TRBD1 or TRBD2 (6 bases each). This CDR3 has 12 residues. Trimming removed 5 bases from V and 9 bases from J, with 11 bases in between. The CDR3 DNA follows: TGTGCCAGCAGTGAGGGGGAGGCTGAGCAGTTCTTC. It specifies CASSEGEAEQFF.

The chain employs TRBV29-1 and TRBJ2-7; TRBD2 aligns across 8 bases. The germline V gene has CDR1 SQVTM and CDR2 ANQGSEA. The CDR3 runs to 16 residues. The V segment lost 3 bases and the J segment 1 base; nucleotides outside the gene matches: 11. The DNA for the CDR3 is TGCAGCGTTGAGGGAGGGGCGGGAGGAGTATCCTACGAGCAGTACTTC. Translated, it gives CSVEGGAGGVSYEQYF.

The chain employs TRBV6-4 and TRBJ1-1; D is unresolved. In germline, CDR1 is MRHNA, CDR2 SNTAGT. Between the trimmed V and J ends, which lost 7 bases and 0 bases, there was a span of 18 bases. This CDR3 has 16 residues. For the CDR3, the DNA is TGTGCCAGCACCCGTCCCCCGAGAGATATGAACACTGAAGCTTTCTTT. Translating gives CASTRPPRDMNTEAFF.

With regard to this clonotype: This may come from a read error, since a much larger clone is one base off. The CDR3 bases are TGCAGTGCTAGGCCCCCCGCTAGCGGGGTGAAAGAGACCCAGTTCTTC. Translated, it gives CSARPPASGVKETQFF. J is TRBJ2-1 and V is TRBV20-1; 9 bases are shared with TRBD2. The CDR3 is made up of 16 amino acids. Trimming cost V 3 bases and J 13 bases; bases outside gene matches: 19. Germline CDR1 is DFQATT and CDR2 is SNEGSKA (reference sequence).

The chain is built from TRBV12-3 or TRBV12-4 and TRBJ1-2, with 9 bases that match TRBD1. V was pared by 5 bases and J by 4 bases, with 8 bases of the junction left unmatched. The CDR3 totals 15 residues. CDR3 nucleotide sequence: TGTGCCAGCAGTCGTCGGACAGGGGACCTCTATGGCTACACCTTC. It codes for CASSRRTGDLYGYTF.

As DNA, the CDR3 is TGCAGTGCTAGAGTCGACAGTGAAGCTTTCTTT. Translating gives CSARVDSEAFF. The genes are TRBV20-1 and TRBJ1-1; D might be TRBD1 (5 bases). Germline assignment: CDR1 DFQATT and CDR2 SNEGSKA (reference sequence). The length of the CDR3 is 11 residues. V lost 1 base and J lost 7, with 7 bases in between.

This clonotype was detected a few times. V usage is TRBV18 and J usage is TRBJ1-2; D perhaps matches TRBD1 (5 bases). Germline-derived CDR1 and CDR2 are KGHSH and LQKENI. The CDR3 has 12 residues. Trimming cost V 2 bases and J 7 bases, with 8 bases left between them. In nucleotides, the CDR3 is TGTGCCAGCTCACCAGGCGGGGCTGGCTACACCTTC. Amino acids: CASSPGGAGYTF.

This chain links TRBV6-1 with TRBJ2-3; D not resolved. Germline CDR1 is MNHNS and CDR2 is SASEGT. CDR3 size: 11 residues. Trimming stripped 10 bases from V and 4 bases from J, with 9 bases between. The DNA of the CDR3 is TGTGCCACTGCTTCGGCAGATACGCAGTATTTT. It translates to CATASADTQYF.

To note about this clonotype: Compared with germline, one end of the junction differs, possibly owing to a read error. J is TRBJ2-7 and V is TRBV15, with no clear D. This CDR3 contains 16 residues. Germline lookup yields CDR1 LNHNV and CDR2 YYDKDF (reference sequence). CDR3 protein: CTTSRDVPLTSYEQYF. The CDR3 nucleotides read TGTACCACCAGCAGAGATGTTCCCCTTACCTCCTACGAGCAGTACTTC.

V gene TRBV20-1 combines with J gene TRBJ1-2, with no clear D. CDR1 is DFQATT, CDR2 SNEGSKA, per germline (reference sequence). This CDR3 region has 12 residues. Deletions cut 0 bases from V and 4 bases from J, with 6 bases between. The CDR3 DNA sequence: TGCAGTGCTAGAGATAATGGCTATGGCTACACCTTC. Translated, it gives CSARDNGYGYTF.

The J gene is TRBJ2-1, the V gene TRBV6-1; TRBD2 aligns across 9 bases. This CDR3 is 15 amino acids long. CDR1 and CDR2 (germline): MNHNS, SASEGT. The junction had 12 bases not matched to a gene; V was cut back by 2 bases and J by 13 bases. The CDR3 region is CASSERSGSRETQFF. The CDR3 DNA follows: TGTGCCAGCAGTGAACGTAGCGGGAGTAGGGAGACCCAGTTCTTC.

J is TRBJ2-3 and V is TRBV6-6, with D perhaps given as TRBD1 or TRBD2 (5 bases each). The CDR3 extends over 15 amino acids. The V gene's germline CDR1 is MNHNY and CDR2 SVGAGI (reference sequence). Trimming shortened V by 6 bases and J by 1 base, and 14 bases separated the two germline ends. CDR3 loop: CASRTRDGGTDTQYF. DNA of the CDR3: TGTGCCAGCAGGACCCGGGACGGTGGCACAGATACGCAGTATTTT.

This clonotype was counted ten times or more. This rearrangement joins TRBV4-2 to TRBJ2-3; the D gene could be TRBD1 or TRBD2 (5 bases each). Germline assignment: CDR1 LGHNA and CDR2 YNFKEQ. Trimming removed 1 base from V and 4 bases from J, with 9 bases in between. CDR3 size: 14 residues. CDR3 sequence reads: CASSQARGADTQYF. The DNA for the CDR3 is TGTGCCAGCAGCCAAGCTCGGGGCGCAGATACGCAGTATTTT.

Only one count was recorded for this clonotype. The chain is built from TRBV9 and TRBJ1-5; the D gene is possibly TRBD1 (6 bases). CDR1 SGDLS and CDR2 YYNGEE come from the germline V gene. Trimming stripped 3 bases from V and 2 bases from J, with 12 bases between. The CDR3 is 15 residues long. The CDR3 region is CASSAGQPGNQPQHF. The CDR3 nucleotides are TGTGCCAGCAGCGCCGGACAGCCCGGCAATCAGCCCCAGCATTTT.

The J gene is TRBJ2-7, the V gene TRBV7-9; 7 nucleotides line up with TRBD1. CDR1 is SEHNR, CDR2 FQNEAQ, per germline (reference sequence). The CDR3 sequence is 16 residues long. After removal of 5 bases from V and 3 bases from J, the junction contained 13 bases not matched to a gene. DNA for the CDR3: TGTGCCAGCAGCGCCCATCGGACAGGTCCCGACTACGAGCAGTACTTC. Its translation is CASSAHRTGPDYEQYF.

V usage is TRBV7-2 and J usage is TRBJ1-4; D perhaps matches TRBD1 (6 bases). The CDR3 extends over 14 amino acids. V shed 5 bases and J shed 8 bases, with 15 bases lying between them. Germline assignment: CDR1 SGHTA and CDR2 FQGNSA. DNA of the CDR3: TGTGCCAGCAGCGAAGGACAGCTTGAGGAAAAACTGTTTTTT. Encoded protein: CASSEGQLEEKLFF.

In nucleotides, the CDR3 is TGTGCCAGCAGCCAAGATAATACCCTAAAACTGTTTTTT. Amino acids: CASSQDNTLKLFF. The V gene is TRBV14, the J gene TRBJ1-4; D call uncertain. The V end was cut by 0 bases, the J end by 10 bases, with 9 bases between. Germline V gene data show CDR1 as SGHDN and CDR2 as FVKESK. CDR3 length: 13 residues.

The chain recombines TRBV12-3 or TRBV12-4 with TRBJ1-6; D is undetermined. The CDR3 contains 14 residues. V lost 6 bases to trimming and J lost 10 bases, with 16 bases between them. CDR3 DNA sequence: TGTGCCAGCAGAATCCGGGATTCGGGGTCACCCCTCCACTTT. Its protein product is CASRIRDSGSPLHF.